This TCR beta chain was sequenced for a study of cytomegalovirus exposure and HLA in healthy donors. Study-level points and caveats: A few CMV-associated chains were confirmed in vitro to be specific for CMV antigens. Follow-up analysis seemed to connect common viral pathogens with several of the most significant clusters identified.

On this clone itself: Antigen specificity is unknown.

Germline CDR1 reads SGHNT; CDR2 reads YYREEE (reference sequence). Trimming took off 0 bases at V and 5 bases at J, with 6 bases between the two ends. This CDR3 is 13 amino acids long. Likely unrecorded immune exposures existed in these nominally healthy donors. Primers: 60 Vbeta forward and 13 Jbeta reverse. The protocol was immunoSEQ multiplex PCR, while the TCRdb copy is restricted to in-frame clones and leaves out a portion. The data show some 87,000 clones, around 79% seen once. The genes are TRBV5-4 and TRBJ1-5; D is undetermined. The source material was PBMCs. The receptor was derived from a man in his late teens or twenties in good health and CMV-seropositive. CDR3 protein: CASSLGEDQPQHF. DNA for the CDR3: TGTGCCAGCAGCTTGGGAGAAGATCAGCCCCAGCATTTT.